One and the same sample provided the 19 T cell receptor beta chains below, sequenced in a study of regulatory T cells in long-lasting Graves disease. Time point described: persistent/refractory GD, antithyroid drugs over 5 years with positive TRAb. Following extraction of RNA from PBMCs, that RNA was used to make the TCR library. Through Arm-PCR of CDR3 regions and iRepertoire HTBI primers, TCR beta libraries were built. Using its own MiXCR run on the multiplex PCR reads, TCRdb lists one record per CDR3 protein. This table holds roughly 400,000 distinct CDR3 sequences, around 21% found once. The starting material was peripheral blood mononuclear cells (PBMCs), obtained when the disease was refractory, from a patient treated with antithyroid drugs. All receptors come from a female donor with Graves disease.

The chain recombines TRBV20-1 with TRBJ1-1, with a weak D call TRBD1 (5 bases). Germline CDR1 is DFQATT and CDR2 is SNEGSKA (reference sequence). The CDR3 runs to 10 residues. Between the trimmed V and J ends, which lost 3 bases and 8 bases, there was a span of 7 bases. CDR3 region: CSASYREAFF. The CDR3 nucleotides read TGCAGTGCTAGTTACAGGGAAGCTTTCTTT.

The V gene is TRBV12-5, the J gene TRBJ2-3; 11 nucleotides line up with TRBD2. The CDR3 is 18 residues long. V gave up 7 bases and J gave up 0 bases; unmatched junction bases: 12. Germline V CDR1 and CDR2: LGHNT, FRNRAP. The CDR3 region is CASALGLAELPSTDTQYF. In DNA, the CDR3 is TGTGCTAGTGCCTTGGGACTAGCGGAACTTCCTAGCACAGATACGCAGTATTTT.

This clonotype was seen a few times. The chain recombines TRBV6-1 with TRBJ1-2; 7 positions agree with TRBD1. After removal of 5 bases from V and 3 bases from J, the junction contained 6 bases not matched to a gene. CDR3 length: 14 amino acids. In germline, CDR1 is MNHNS, CDR2 SASEGT. The CDR3 loop is CASSPGQLYYGYTF. For the CDR3, the DNA is TGTGCCAGCAGTCCGGGACAGCTTTACTATGGCTACACCTTC.

In this sample, this clonotype turned up many times. The rearrangement links TRBV24-1 to TRBJ1-1, with D unresolved. This CDR3 is 18 amino acids long. Germline loops: CDR1 KGHDR, CDR2 SFDVKD. V dropped 3 bases and J dropped 4 bases, with 23 bases sitting between them. This CDR3 is CATSDPMSPAGMVTEAFF. CDR3 in DNA: TGTGCCACCAGTGATCCAATGAGCCCGGCGGGGATGGTCACTGAAGCTTTCTTT.

This sequence joins TRBV20-1 and TRBJ2-5; the match to TRBD1 covers 10 bases. With V trimmed by 0 bases and J by 13 bases, 17 bases remained unmatched. The CDR3 length is 16 residues. CDR1 DFQATT and CDR2 SNEGSKA come from the germline V gene (reference sequence). Here the CDR3 DNA reads TGCAGTGCTAGAGATCCTGGGGGGACAGGGGTTGCGGCCCGGTACTTC. It translates to CSARDPGGTGVAARYF.

In its sample, this clonotype was seen many times. V is TRBV20-1 and J is TRBJ1-6; the D is unclear. This CDR3 is built from 13 residues. Germline values: CDR1 DFQATT, CDR2 SNEGSKA (reference sequence). Deletions cut 0 bases from V and 7 bases from J, with 7 bases between. For the CDR3, the DNA is TGCAGTGCTAGAGATACGGCAAATTCACCCCTCCACTTT. Amino acids: CSARDTANSPLHF.

V usage is TRBV6-1 and J usage is TRBJ2-1, with no clear D. The CDR3 consists of 16 residues. Looked up from germline, CDR1 is MNHNS and CDR2 is SASEGT. Deletions cut 7 bases from V and 4 bases from J, with 20 bases between. The CDR3 nucleotides read TGTGCCAGCACCCCTCGAGCAGAGCCCAGGTACAATGAGCAGTTCTTC. It specifies CASTPRAEPRYNEQFF.

The rearrangement links TRBV11-2 to TRBJ2-2; D possibly corresponds to TRBD2 (6 bases). CDR3 size: 15 residues. Germline CDR1 SGHAT, CDR2 FQNNGV. V was shortened by 3 bases and J by 6 bases, with 14 bases between the two germline ends. CDR3 nucleotides: TGTGCCAGCAGCTTTGCCCAGGGAGGTTCCGGGGAGCTGTTTTTT. This sequence encodes CASSFAQGGSGELFF.

This clonotype has ten or more counts. The V call is TRBV7-2, the J call TRBJ2-7; D remains unclear. Germline CDR1 SGHTA, CDR2 FQGNSA. This CDR3 comprises 15 residues. With 1 base removed from V and 0 bases from J, the gap between germline ends came to 10 bases. DNA for the CDR3: TGTGCCAGCAGCTTAGATCCCGGATTCTCCTACGAGCAGTACTTC. This translates into CASSLDPGFSYEQYF. Full variable domain (missing parts from reference TRBV7-2 and TRBJ2-7): GAGVSQSPSNKVTEKGKDVELRCDPISGHTALYWYRQSLGQGLEFLIYFQGNSAPDKSGLPSDRFSAERTGGSVSTLTIQRTQQEDSAVYLCASSLDPGFSYEQYFGPGTRLTVT.

The gene calls are TRBV13 and TRBJ2-7, with 7 bases aligning to TRBD1. Germline-derived CDR1 and CDR2 are PRHDT and FYEKMQ (reference sequence). The V segment lost 3 bases and the J segment 2 bases; nucleotides outside the gene matches: 4. The CDR3 consists of 14 residues. The CDR3 bases are TGTGCCAGCAGCTTGAATGGACAGGCCTACGAGCAGTACTTC. This sequence encodes CASSLNGQAYEQYF. Supplemented by reference TRBV13 and TRBJ2-7, the full variable domain reads AAGVIQSPRHLIKEKRETATLKCYPIPRHDTVYWYQQGPGQDPQFLISFYEKMQSDKGSIPDRFSAQQFSDYHSELNMSSLELGDSALYFCASSLNGQAYEQYFGPGTRLTVT.

The chain has TRBV7-2 and TRBJ2-3; D is possibly TRBD2 (5 bases). Trimming pared 7 bases from V and 2 bases from J, leaving 10 bases between. Germline CDR1 SGHTA, CDR2 FQGNSA. The CDR3 loop spans 13 amino acids. For the CDR3, the DNA is TGTGCCAGCATGGAAGCGGACACAGATACGCAGTATTTT. Protein product: CASMEADTDTQYF.

CDR3 sequence reads: CSVENPGGYTEAFF. DNA for the CDR3: TGCAGCGTTGAAAATCCAGGGGGGTACACTGAAGCTTTCTTT. The rearrangement uses TRBV29-1 and TRBJ1-1; TRBD1 aligns across 7 bases. This CDR3 contains 14 residues. Germline-derived CDR1 and CDR2 are SQVTM and ANQGSEA. V was clipped by 2 bases and J by 3 bases; unmatched bases: 6.

This clonotype was seen at least ten times. The chain links TRBV27 to TRBJ2-2; 15 nucleotides agree with TRBD2. Germline CDR1 MNHEY, CDR2 SMNVEV (reference sequence). Unmatched junction bases numbered 11, after V lost 7 bases and J lost 5 bases. The CDR3 is 18 amino acids. The CDR3 nucleotides read TGTGCCAGCATGGGACTAGCGGGAGGAGCGTGGGGAACCGGGGAGCTGTTTTTT. Translating it yields CASMGLAGGAWGTGELFF.

This clonotype has only a few counts. The V and J genes are TRBV20-1 and TRBJ2-7; a possible D gene is TRBD2 (6 bases). V was clipped by 6 bases and J by 4 bases, with 16 bases between them. CDR3 length: 13 amino acids. CDR1 and CDR2 (germline): DFQATT, SNEGSKA (reference sequence). The CDR3 spells CSALPGAGYEQYF. The CDR3 DNA follows: TGCAGTGCCCTCCCAGGCGCGGGATACGAGCAGTACTTC.

V usage is TRBV6-1 and J usage is TRBJ2-7, with 7 bases identical to TRBD2. V lost 5 bases to trimming and J lost 3 bases; unmatched junction nucleotides: 10. In germline, CDR1 is MNHNS, CDR2 SASEGT. This CDR3 has 15 amino acids. CDR3 protein: CASSRGTSAYYEQYF. CDR3 sequence (DNA): TGTGCCAGCAGTCGGGGAACTAGCGCCTACTACGAGCAGTACTTC.

This clonotype was seen ten or more times. The chain has TRBV7-9 and TRBJ2-2; D is possibly TRBD1 (5 bases). CDR3 length: 12 amino acids. Germline loops: CDR1 SEHNR, CDR2 FQNEAQ (reference sequence). Trimming removed 11 bases at V and 6 bases at J, with 13 bases between. DNA of the CDR3: TGTGCCGGGAAAACAGGTTCCGGGGAGCTGTTTTTT. Translated: CAGKTGSGELFF. Complete variable domain (other parts from reference TRBV7-9 and TRBJ2-2): DTGVSQNPRHKITKRGQNVTFRCDPISEHNRLYWYRQTLGQGPEFLTYFQNEAQLEKSRLLSDRFSAERPKGSFSTLEIQRTEQGDSAMYLCAGKTGSGELFFGEGSRLTVL.

Comments on this clonotype: Mismatch with germline at one junction end may stem from a read error. CDR3: CATSDFSGAETFF. The DNA for the CDR3 is TGTGCCACCAGTGATTTCTCGGGGGCTGAAACTTTCTTT. This chain uses TRBV24-1 with TRBJ1-1, with a tentative D call TRBD1 (6 bases). CDR1 and CDR2 (germline): KGHDR, SFDVKD. The CDR3 loop spans 13 amino acids.

The V gene is TRBV20-1, the J gene TRBJ2-7, with D tentatively TRBD1 (5 bases). The CDR3 consists of 15 residues. Germline V gene sequence: CDR1 DFQATT, CDR2 SNEGSKA (reference sequence). V lost 0 bases and J 2 bases, leaving 14 bases between the germline ends. CDR3 amino acids: CSARDPWQGTYEQYF. CDR3 coding DNA: TGCAGTGCTAGAGATCCATGGCAGGGCACCTACGAGCAGTACTTC.

This clonotype has a count of ten or more. V and J are TRBV6-1 and TRBJ1-5, with 11 bases identical to TRBD1. Trimming at V came to 6 bases and at J to 7 bases, leaving 8 bases not matched to a gene. CDR3 length equals 15 residues. The germline V gene encodes CDR1 MNHNS and CDR2 SASEGT. The CDR3 protein is CASSTGTGGIQPQHF. Written as DNA, the CDR3 is TGTGCCAGCAGCACCGGGACAGGGGGGATACAGCCCCAGCATTTT.